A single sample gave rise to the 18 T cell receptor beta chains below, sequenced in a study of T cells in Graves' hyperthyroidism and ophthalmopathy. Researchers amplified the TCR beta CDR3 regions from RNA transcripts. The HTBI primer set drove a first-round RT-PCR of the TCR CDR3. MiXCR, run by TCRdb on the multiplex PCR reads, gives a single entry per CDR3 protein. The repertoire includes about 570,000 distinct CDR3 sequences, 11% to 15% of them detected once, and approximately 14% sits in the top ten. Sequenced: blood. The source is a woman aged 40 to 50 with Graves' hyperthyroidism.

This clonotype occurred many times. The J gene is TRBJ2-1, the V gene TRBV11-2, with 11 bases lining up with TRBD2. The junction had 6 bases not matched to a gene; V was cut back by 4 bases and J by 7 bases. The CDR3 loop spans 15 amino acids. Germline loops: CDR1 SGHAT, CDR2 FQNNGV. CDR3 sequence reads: CASSSLAGGMNEQFF. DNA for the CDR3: TGTGCCAGCAGCTCTTTAGCGGGAGGGATGAATGAGCAGTTCTTC.

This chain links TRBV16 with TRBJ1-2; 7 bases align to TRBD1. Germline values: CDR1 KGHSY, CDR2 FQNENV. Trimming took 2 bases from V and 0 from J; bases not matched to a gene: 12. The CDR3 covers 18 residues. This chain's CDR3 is CASSQTDRARFPNYGYTF. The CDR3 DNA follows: TGTGCCAGCAGCCAAACTGACAGGGCTCGGTTCCCTAACTATGGCTACACCTTC.

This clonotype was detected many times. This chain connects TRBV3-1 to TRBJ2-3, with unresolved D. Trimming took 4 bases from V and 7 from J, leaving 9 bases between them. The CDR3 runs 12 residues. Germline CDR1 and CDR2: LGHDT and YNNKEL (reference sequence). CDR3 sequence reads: CASSPTGYTQYF. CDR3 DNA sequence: TGTGCCAGCAGCCCTACCGGGTATACGCAGTATTTT.

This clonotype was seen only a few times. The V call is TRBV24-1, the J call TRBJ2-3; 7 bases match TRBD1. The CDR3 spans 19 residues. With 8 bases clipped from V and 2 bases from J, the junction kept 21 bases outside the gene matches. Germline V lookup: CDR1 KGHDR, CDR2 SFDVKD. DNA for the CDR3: TGTGCCACCACCGAATCCCCGGGACAGAATAGGGGCCCCACAGATACGCAGTATTTT. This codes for CATTESPGQNRGPTDTQYF.

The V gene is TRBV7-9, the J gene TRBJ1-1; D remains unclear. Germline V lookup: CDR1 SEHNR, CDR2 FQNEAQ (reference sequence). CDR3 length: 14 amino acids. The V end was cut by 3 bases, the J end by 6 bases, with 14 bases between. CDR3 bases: TGTGCCAGCAGCTTCACCCAAGAAACGTCTGAAGCTTTCTTT. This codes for CASSFTQETSEAFF.

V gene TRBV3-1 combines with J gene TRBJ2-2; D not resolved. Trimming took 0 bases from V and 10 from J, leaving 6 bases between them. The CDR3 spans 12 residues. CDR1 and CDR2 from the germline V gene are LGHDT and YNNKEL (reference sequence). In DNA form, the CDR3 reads TGTGCCAGCAGCCAAGATCCTGAGGAGCTGTTTTTT. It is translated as CASSQDPEELFF.

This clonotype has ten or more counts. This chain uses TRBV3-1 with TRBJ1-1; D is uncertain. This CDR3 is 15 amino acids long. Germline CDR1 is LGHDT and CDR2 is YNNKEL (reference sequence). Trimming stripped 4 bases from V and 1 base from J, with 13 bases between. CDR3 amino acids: CASSPRRSPNTEAFF. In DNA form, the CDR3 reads TGTGCCAGCAGCCCCCGCCGCAGTCCGAACACTGAAGCTTTCTTT.

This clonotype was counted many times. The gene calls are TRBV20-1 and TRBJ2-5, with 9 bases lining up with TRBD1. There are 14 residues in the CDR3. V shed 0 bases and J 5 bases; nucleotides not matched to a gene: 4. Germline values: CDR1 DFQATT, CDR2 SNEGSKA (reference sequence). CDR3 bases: TGCAGTGCTAGAGAAAGGACAGGGGTCGAGACCCAGTACTTC. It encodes CSARERTGVETQYF.

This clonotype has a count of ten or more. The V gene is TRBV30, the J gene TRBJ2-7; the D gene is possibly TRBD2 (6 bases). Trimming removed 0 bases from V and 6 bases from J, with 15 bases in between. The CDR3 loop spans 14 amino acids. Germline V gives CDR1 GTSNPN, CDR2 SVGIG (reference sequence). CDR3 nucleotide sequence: TGTGCCTGGAGTGTACTAGGCGGGAACGGCGAGCAGTACTTC. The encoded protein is CAWSVLGGNGEQYF.

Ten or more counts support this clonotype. The CDR3 sequence: CASASGVVGEQFF. The CDR3 nucleotides are TGTGCCAGTGCTAGCGGGGTGGTGGGTGAGCAGTTCTTC. The genes are TRBV19 and TRBJ2-1; 9 bases agree with TRBD2. CDR1 and CDR2 from the germline V gene are LNHDA and SQIVND (reference sequence). The trim removed 8 bases at V and 9 bases at J, leaving 8 bases unmatched. The CDR3 is 13 residues long.

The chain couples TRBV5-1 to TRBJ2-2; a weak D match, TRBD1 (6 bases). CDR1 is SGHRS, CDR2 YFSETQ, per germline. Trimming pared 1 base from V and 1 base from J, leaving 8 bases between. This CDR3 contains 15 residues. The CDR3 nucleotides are TGCGCCAGCAGCTTGCCACAGGGGAACACCGGGGAGCTGTTTTTT. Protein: CASSLPQGNTGELFF.

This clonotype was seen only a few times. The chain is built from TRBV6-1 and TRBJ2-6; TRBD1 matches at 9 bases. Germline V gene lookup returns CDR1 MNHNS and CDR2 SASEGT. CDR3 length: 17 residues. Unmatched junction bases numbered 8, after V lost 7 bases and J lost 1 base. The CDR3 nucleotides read TGTGCCAGCAAGGTGTGGGACAGGGAATCTGGGGCCAACGTCCTGACTTTC. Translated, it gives CASKVWDRESGANVLTF.

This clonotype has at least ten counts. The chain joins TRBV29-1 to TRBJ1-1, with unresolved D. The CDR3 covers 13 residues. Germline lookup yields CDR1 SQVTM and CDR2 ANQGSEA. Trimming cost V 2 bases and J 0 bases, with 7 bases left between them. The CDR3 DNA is TGCAGCGTTGAAAGGAGATTGAACACTGAAGCTTTCTTT. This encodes CSVERRLNTEAFF.

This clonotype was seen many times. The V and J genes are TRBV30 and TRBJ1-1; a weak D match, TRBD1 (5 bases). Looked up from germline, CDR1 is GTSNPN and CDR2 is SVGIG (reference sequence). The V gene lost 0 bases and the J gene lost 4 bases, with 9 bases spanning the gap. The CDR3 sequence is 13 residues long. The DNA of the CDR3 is TGTGCCTGGAGTGTACTGACAGTCACTGAAGCTTTCTTT. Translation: CAWSVLTVTEAFF.

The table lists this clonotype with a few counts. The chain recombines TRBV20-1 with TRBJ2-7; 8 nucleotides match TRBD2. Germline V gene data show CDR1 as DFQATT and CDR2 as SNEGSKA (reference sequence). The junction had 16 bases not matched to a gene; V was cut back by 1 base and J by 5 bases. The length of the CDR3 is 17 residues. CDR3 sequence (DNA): TGCAGTGCTAGAGGACCTCCCCCTCCGGGAGGGCTGGACGAGCAGTACTTC. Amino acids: CSARGPPPPGGLDEQYF.

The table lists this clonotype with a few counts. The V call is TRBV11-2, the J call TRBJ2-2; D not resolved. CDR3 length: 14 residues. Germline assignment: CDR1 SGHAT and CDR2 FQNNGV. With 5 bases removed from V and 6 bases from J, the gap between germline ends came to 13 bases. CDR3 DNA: TGTGCCAGCAGCCTAGTCGGATTTCCCGGGGAGCTGTTTTTT. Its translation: CASSLVGFPGELFF.

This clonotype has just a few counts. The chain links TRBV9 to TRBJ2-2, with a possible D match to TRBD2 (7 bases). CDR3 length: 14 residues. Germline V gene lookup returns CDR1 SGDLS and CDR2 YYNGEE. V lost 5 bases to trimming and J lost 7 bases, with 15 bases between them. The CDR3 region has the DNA TGTGCCAGCAGAGATAGAGGGGGGGTCGGGGAGCTGTTTTTT. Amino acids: CASRDRGGVGELFF.

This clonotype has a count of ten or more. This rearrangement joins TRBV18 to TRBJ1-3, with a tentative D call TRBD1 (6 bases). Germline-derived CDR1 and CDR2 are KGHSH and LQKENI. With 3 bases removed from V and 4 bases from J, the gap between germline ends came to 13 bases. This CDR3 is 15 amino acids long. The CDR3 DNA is TGTGCCAGCTCACCGACAGGTTTGGAAGGAAACACCATATATTTT. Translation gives CASSPTGLEGNTIYF. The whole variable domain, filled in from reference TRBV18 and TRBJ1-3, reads NAGVMQNPRHLVRRRGQEARLRCSPMKGHSHVYWYRQLPEEGLKFMVYLQKENIIDESGMPKERFSAEFPKEGPSILRIQQVVRGDSAAYFCASSPTGLEGNTIYFGEGSWLTVV.